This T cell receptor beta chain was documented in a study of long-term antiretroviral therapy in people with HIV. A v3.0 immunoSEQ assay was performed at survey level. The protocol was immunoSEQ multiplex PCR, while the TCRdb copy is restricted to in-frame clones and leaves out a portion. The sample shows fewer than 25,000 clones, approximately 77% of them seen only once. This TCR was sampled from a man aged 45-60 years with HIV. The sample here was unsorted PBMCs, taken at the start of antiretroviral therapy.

CDR3 nucleotide sequence: TGTGCCATCCTCAGGGAGACCACTGAAGCTTTCTTT. Amino acids: CAILRETTEAFF. The J gene is TRBJ1-1, the V gene TRBV6-1; D is possibly TRBD1 (5 bases). The CDR3 has 12 amino acids. V lost 10 bases and J lost 4, with 13 bases in between. In germline, CDR1 is MNHNS, CDR2 SASEGT.